The entry that follows covers one TCR beta chain sequence. The antigen is undetermined. This record comes from a study of PD-L1 blockade in urothelial cancer. Germline V CDR1 and CDR2: SGHVS, FNYEAQ. J gave up 3 bases and V 4 bases, and 2 bases lay outside the gene matches. The CDR3 has 14 residues. Findings and caveats of the study: Below-median blood TCR clonality before treatment forecast better survival.

The assay was immunoSEQ multiplex PCR, and TCRdb's table has in-frame clones only and misses some. Found here are about 100,000 clones, about nine tenths of them singletons; the top ten hold around 0.9%. Samples spanned pretreatment and treatment, with 1 to 8 time points per patient. The sample in question was PBMCs, obtained around atezolizumab (anti-PD-L1) treatment. This sequence joins TRBV7-6 and TRBJ2-7; 11 nucleotides match TRBD1. The receptor was isolated from a woman of 80 years or more with urothelial cancer. This CDR3 is CASSSGTGGYEQYF. The CDR3 coding sequence is TGTGCCAGCAGCTCCGGGACAGGGGGCTACGAGCAGTACTTC.